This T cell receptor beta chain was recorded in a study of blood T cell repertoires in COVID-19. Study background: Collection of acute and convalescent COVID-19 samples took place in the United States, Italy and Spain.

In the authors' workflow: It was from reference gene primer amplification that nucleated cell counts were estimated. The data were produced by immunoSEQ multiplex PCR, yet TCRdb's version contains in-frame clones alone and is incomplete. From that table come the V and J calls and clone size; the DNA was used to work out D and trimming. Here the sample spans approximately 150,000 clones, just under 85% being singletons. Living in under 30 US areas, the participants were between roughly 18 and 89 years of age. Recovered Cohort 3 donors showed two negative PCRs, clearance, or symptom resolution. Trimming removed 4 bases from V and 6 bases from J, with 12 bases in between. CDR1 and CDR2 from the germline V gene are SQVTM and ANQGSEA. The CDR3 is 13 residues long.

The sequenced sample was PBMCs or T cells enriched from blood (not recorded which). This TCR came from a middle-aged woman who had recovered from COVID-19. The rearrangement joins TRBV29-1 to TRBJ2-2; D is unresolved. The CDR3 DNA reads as TGCAGCGTTGGCCGTTCGGAGTCCGGGGAGCTGTTTTTT. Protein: CSVGRSESGELFF.